A selection of T cell receptor beta chains follows, all from one sample in a study of regulatory T cells in long-lasting Graves disease. One entry per CDR3 protein, called by TCRdb with MiXCR from the multiplex PCR reads. The sample contains 450,000 to 700,000 distinct CDR3 sequences, about 14% of which appear only once. The data also belong to a second study, concerning T cells in Graves' hyperthyroidism and ophthalmopathy.

The input for sequencing was peripheral blood mononuclear cells (PBMCs), taken at new diagnosis, from a patient treated with antithyroid drugs. These receptors originate from a man younger than 45 with Graves disease. Each CDR3 is given with its conserved first and last residue. A D gene is named only where the DNA matches it firmly.

TRBJ2-1 | TRBV7-2 | . | 12 | CASSEIDNEQFF
TRBJ1-1 | TRBV12-3/TRBV12-4 | . | 14 | CASSFPGRNTEAFF
TRBJ2-7 | TRBV27 | TRBD2 | 14 | CASSSSGSYDEQYF
TRBJ2-7 | TRBV30 | TRBD1 | 15 | CASSKDRTASYEQYF
TRBJ2-3 | TRBV12-3/TRBV12-4 | . | 13 | CASSWAGRDTQYF
TRBJ1-2 | TRBV2 | . | 15 | CASSEWTEPFYGYTF
TRBJ2-7 | TRBV7-9 | . | 14 | CATAPRGRINKQYF
TRBJ2-1 | TRBV20-1 | . | 13 | CSAIGGDYNEQFF
TRBJ1-1 | TRBV5-1 | TRBD1 | 16 | CASSPGDRTVNTEAFF
TRBJ2-3 | TRBV20-1 | . | 15 | CSASVDYEMTDTQYF
TRBJ2-5 | TRBV5-4 | . | 14 | CASSFRALQETQYF
TRBJ1-5 | TRBV3-1 | . | 15 | CASSSGLNSNQPQHF
TRBJ2-3 | TRBV20-1 | TRBD2 | 13 | CSAEREVTDTQYF
TRBJ2-7 | TRBV19 | . | 16 | CASSSYSGDPTYEQYF
TRBJ2-1 | TRBV7-9 | . | 14 | CASSLALAGGSRFF
TRBJ1-3 | TRBV7-7 | . | 16 | CASSLEPGAPGNTIYF
TRBJ2-7 | TRBV5-1 | TRBD2 | 15 | CASSLGLAAYYEQYF
TRBJ1-1 | TRBV15 | . | 16 | CATSRRFSPPDTEAFF
TRBJ2-1 | TRBV11-3 | TRBD2 | 12 | CASSREGCEQFF
TRBJ2-1 | TRBV7-6 | TRBD2 | 15 | CASSGAVAGPGEQFF
TRBJ2-1 | TRBV7-9 | TRBD2 | 13 | CACLEAGDNEQFF
TRBJ2-7 | TRBV7-8 | TRBD2 | 14 | CASSGGLAVYEQYF
TRBJ2-7 | TRBV6-1 | TRBD1 | 14 | CASRLGTGLNEQYF
TRBJ2-7 | TRBV3-1 | . | 12 | CASSLTRDEQYF
TRBJ1-1 | TRBV20-1 | . | 12 | CSARTDYTEAFF
TRBJ2-2 | TRBV19 | . | 15 | CASSRGWGNTGELFF
TRBJ2-3 | TRBV12-3/TRBV12-4 | . | 14 | CASSFLSSTDTQYF
TRBJ2-5 | TRBV5-1 | . | 12 | CASSIEWETQYF
TRBJ2-2 | TRBV9 | . | 14 | CASSPTQRHGELFF
TRBJ2-7 | TRBV6-2/TRBV6-3 | . | 15 | CASSSRRGTPYEQYF
TRBJ2-2 | TRBV10-3 | . | 14 | CAISESMARGELFF
TRBJ2-5 | TRBV20-1 | . | 14 | CSAGGTIRGETQYF
TRBJ2-2 | TRBV12-3/TRBV12-4 | TRBD1 | 16 | CASSALTGALTGELFF
TRBJ1-2 | TRBV6-2/TRBV6-3 | TRBD1 | 15 | CASSSAWDRVYGYTF
TRBJ2-5 | TRBV5-1 | . | 13 | CASSLGGQETQYF
TRBJ1-1 | TRBV18 | . | 15 | CASSPATNSHTEAFF
TRBJ2-3 | TRBV7-8 | . | 15 | CASSLGRQSTDTQYF
TRBJ2-2 | TRBV20-1 | . | 13 | CSAHPFRAGELFF
TRBJ1-2 | TRBV10-3 | TRBD1 | 14 | CAISVQGENYGYTF
TRBJ1-2 | TRBV6-1 | . | 14 | CASTRDPTNYGYTF
TRBJ2-7 | TRBV15 | . | 13 | CATSRDPGHEQYF
TRBJ2-7 | TRBV5-6 | . | 15 | CASSLGGYRSYEQYF
TRBJ1-3 | TRBV7-9 | . | 15 | CASSLERLSGNTIYF
TRBJ2-3 | TRBV27 | . | 14 | CASSDGTIPDMQYF
TRBJ2-1 | TRBV5-1 | TRBD2 | 16 | CASSSEGTSGYNEQFF
TRBJ2-3 | TRBV5-1 | TRBD2 | 17 | CASSLATSGRAGDTQYF
TRBJ2-5 | TRBV7-9 | . | 14 | CASSLQGVEETQYF
TRBJ1-1 | TRBV4-1 | . | 15 | CASSQVGGGPTEAFF
TRBJ2-1 | TRBV20-1 | TRBD2 | 17 | CSARDFGGEWAYNEQFF
TRBJ2-1 | TRBV12-3/TRBV12-4 | TRBD1 | 15 | CASSDRGSRVNEQFF
TRBJ1-4 | TRBV5-4 | . | 14 | CASSLFGAGEKLFF
TRBJ2-7 | TRBV24-1 | . | 10 | CATGRREQYF